Listed below are T cell receptor beta chains from one sample, sequenced in a study of blood T cells in healthy people across ages. TCRdb itself ran the 5' RACE reads through MiXCR, one entry per CDR3 protein. The sample lists 1,300,000 or so distinct CDR3 sequences, 59% seen once, with 5% to 7% in the top ten. Sequencing was performed on blood. These receptors came from a man younger than 30 in good health. Both conserved end residues are part of each CDR3. D genes are given only for firm matches. Size is omitted from some rows. Given values are once, few, many or a class for expanded clones.

CDR3aa: CATTAALSSYEQYF
CDR3nt: TGCGCCACCACCGCTGCGTTGAGCTCCTACGAGCAGTACTTC
v_gene: TRBV10-1
j_gene: TRBJ2-7
abundance: NA
d_gene: NA

CDR3aa: CASSSGAQANTGELFF
CDR3nt: TGTGCCAGCAGCTCCGGCGCACAGGCGAACACCGGGGAGCTGTTTTTT
v_gene: TRBV11-2
j_gene: TRBJ2-2
abundance: once
d_gene: NA

CDR3aa: CASSYGQGRDEKYF
CDR3nt: TGCGCCAGCAGCTACGGACAGGGACGGGACGAGAAGTACTTC
v_gene: TRBV5-1
j_gene: TRBJ2-5
abundance: NA
d_gene: TRBD1

CDR3aa: CASSSGRYTGELFF
CDR3nt: TGTGCCAGCAGTAGCGGGAGATACACCGGGGAGCTGTTTTTT
v_gene: TRBV6-5
j_gene: TRBJ2-2
abundance: few
d_gene: TRBD2

CDR3aa: CAVGEGNVLTF
CDR3nt: TGTGCCGTCGGCGAAGGCAACGTCCTGACTTTC
v_gene: TRBV28
j_gene: TRBJ2-6
abundance: NA
d_gene: NA

CDR3aa: CASSLRGQGVDGYTF
CDR3nt: TGCGCCAGCAGCTTGAGGGGACAGGGGGTGGATGGCTACACCTTC
v_gene: TRBV5-1
j_gene: TRBJ1-2
abundance: few
d_gene: TRBD1

CDR3aa: CASSSSVRGETQYF
CDR3nt: TGCGCCAGCAGCTCCTCGGTTAGGGGAGAGACCCAGTACTTC
v_gene: TRBV5-1
j_gene: TRBJ2-5
abundance: NA
d_gene: NA

CDR3aa: CASSFPRDGGYTF
CDR3nt: TGTGCCAGCAGCTTCCCCAGGGATGGTGGCTACACCTTC
v_gene: TRBV7-9
j_gene: TRBJ1-2
abundance: few
d_gene: NA

CDR3aa: CASSTGTNYHEQYF
CDR3nt: TGTGCCAGCAGCACCGGGACAAATTATCACGAGCAGTACTTC
v_gene: TRBV5-4
j_gene: TRBJ2-7
abundance: NA
d_gene: NA

CDR3aa: CASSYSGTGAHEQYF
CDR3nt: TGCGCCAGCAGCTACTCGGGGACGGGGGCTCACGAGCAGTACTTC
v_gene: TRBV5-1
j_gene: TRBJ2-7
abundance: NA
d_gene: NA

CDR3aa: CASSFVTAATNEKLFF
CDR3nt: TGTGCCAGCAGCTTTGTAACAGCTGCAACTAATGAAAAACTGTTTTTT
v_gene: TRBV7-6
j_gene: TRBJ1-4
abundance: NA
d_gene: NA

CDR3aa: CASSPPVGYEQYF
CDR3nt: TGCGCCAGCAGCCCCCCCGTTGGGTACGAGCAGTACTTC
v_gene: TRBV4-1
j_gene: TRBJ2-7
abundance: once
d_gene: NA

CDR3aa: CASGRGQGALGGYIF
CDR3nt: TGTGCCAGTGGTCGGGGACAGGGGGCTTTGGGGGGCTACATCTTC
v_gene: TRBV6-6
j_gene: TRBJ1-2
abundance: NA
d_gene: TRBD1

CDR3aa: CAISERDTRADTQYF
CDR3nt: TGTGCCATCAGCGAGAGGGACACCCGCGCAGATACGCAGTATTTT
v_gene: TRBV10-3
j_gene: TRBJ2-3
abundance: NA
d_gene: NA

CDR3aa: CATSRDPVAEAKNIQYF
CDR3nt: TGTGCCACCAGCAGAGATCCGGTAGCAGAAGCCAAAAACATTCAGTACTTC
v_gene: TRBV15
j_gene: TRBJ2-4
abundance: few
d_gene: NA

CDR3aa: CASSREERANPYVQYF
CDR3nt: TGTGCCAGCAGCCGCGAGGAACGGGCGAATCCCTACGTGCAGTACTTC
v_gene: TRBV3-1
j_gene: TRBJ2-5
abundance: NA
d_gene: NA

CDR3aa: CASREVRLSEQYF
CDR3nt: TGTGCCAGCAGAGAAGTCAGGCTTAGCGAGCAGTACTTC
v_gene: TRBV2
j_gene: TRBJ2-7
abundance: NA
d_gene: NA

CDR3aa: CASSYRGLSSYEQYF
CDR3nt: TGTGCCAGCAGTTACAGGGGCCTGAGCTCCTACGAGCAGTACTTC
v_gene: TRBV6-2/TRBV6-3
j_gene: TRBJ2-7
abundance: NA
d_gene: NA

CDR3aa: CASSLAEPQHF
CDR3nt: TGTGCCAGCAGCTTGGCGGAACCCCAGCATTTT
v_gene: TRBV5-6
j_gene: TRBJ1-5
abundance: NA
d_gene: NA

CDR3aa: CASSWETNEQFF
CDR3nt: TGTGCCAGCAGCTGGGAAACCAATGAGCAGTTCTTC
v_gene: TRBV7-2
j_gene: TRBJ2-1
abundance: few
d_gene: NA

CDR3aa: CSVFQGAKGYTF
CDR3nt: TGCAGCGTTTTTCAGGGGGCGAAAGGCTACACCTTC
v_gene: TRBV29-1
j_gene: TRBJ1-2
abundance: once
d_gene: TRBD1

CDR3aa: CASSFLVPHLPGRNTEAFF
CDR3nt: TGTGCCAGCAGCTTTCTGGTACCTCATTTACCGGGACGGAACACTGAAGCTTTCTTT
v_gene: TRBV7-2
j_gene: TRBJ1-1
abundance: NA
d_gene: NA

CDR3aa: CASSLVLRQGNTGELFF
CDR3nt: TGTGCCAGCAGCTTAGTTTTGCGACAGGGTAACACCGGGGAGCTGTTTTTT
v_gene: TRBV7-2
j_gene: TRBJ2-2
abundance: few
d_gene: TRBD1